The 15 T cell receptor beta chains below come from one sample, sequenced in a study of control samples from healthy donors and cancer patients (dated by TCRdb to 2020 to 2021). To prepare the library, the immunoSEQ multiplex PCR assay was applied. Drawn from immuneACCESS, this table holds only the in-frame rearrangements with V and J called that TCRdb kept. Clones are partly lost; checked studies trace under half to an unresolved V gene and leave the rest unexplained. The sample contains around 180,000 clones, around 88% of them found a single time. The top ten constitute approximately 4.9% of the sample. Sequencing was done on a sample of blood. The receptors derive from a young woman in good health.

This clone is a singleton in its sample. This sequence joins TRBV3-1 (or the pseudogene TRBV3-2) and TRBJ1-1, with 7 nucleotides matching TRBD1. Losses at the gene ends were 4 bases for V and 10 bases for J; bases not matched to a gene: 9. Germline values: CDR1 LGHDT, CDR2 YNNKEL (reference sequence). The CDR3 is 13 amino acids. CDR3 in DNA: TGTGCCAGCAGCCCGGGGACAGCCCCCAGAGCTTTCTTT. Amino acid sequence: CASSPGTAPRAFF.

J is TRBJ2-3 and V is TRBV5-1; D ambiguous. V was clipped by 5 bases and J by 0 bases, with 10 bases between them. Per the germline V gene, CDR1 is SGHRS and CDR2 is YFSETQ. This CDR3 contains 14 residues. The CDR3 DNA is TGCGCCAGCAGTGTTCAGAGAAGCACAGATACGCAGTATTTT. Translating gives CASSVQRSTDTQYF.

The chain has TRBV12-3 or TRBV12-4 and TRBJ1-6; D is undetermined. The length of the CDR3 is 13 residues. The germline V and J ends were trimmed by 5 bases and 10 bases, with 12 bases remaining between them. Here the CDR3 DNA reads TGTGCCAGCAGTCGGGCCGGGGAGTCACCCCTCCACTTT. It codes for CASSRAGESPLHF.

The J gene is TRBJ1-2, the V gene TRBV6-1; D might be TRBD1 (5 bases). This CDR3 contains 15 residues. The ends were cut back, 2 bases at V and 7 bases at J, with 17 bases in the middle. Germline lookup yields CDR1 MNHNS and CDR2 SASEGT. This CDR3 reads CASSEIGTGRGGYTF. CDR3 DNA: TGTGCCAGCAGTGAAATTGGGACGGGGAGGGGTGGCTACACCTTC.

The chain couples TRBV5-6 to TRBJ2-1; 11 bases fit TRBD2. V was clipped by 2 bases and J by 3 bases; unmatched bases: 4. CDR3 length equals 16 residues. CDR1 is SGHDT and CDR2 is YYEEEE in the germline V gene. The CDR3 sequence: CASSFTGTSGYNEQFF. The CDR3 DNA follows: TGTGCCAGCAGCTTCACCGGGACTAGCGGCTACAATGAGCAGTTCTTC.

V usage is TRBV29-1 and J usage is TRBJ1-5, with D maybe TRBD1 (6 bases). This CDR3 spans 15 amino acids. Germline V gives CDR1 SQVTM, CDR2 ANQGSEA. The germline V and J ends were trimmed by 4 bases and 1 base, with 14 bases remaining between them. This CDR3 reads CSVAGDIGSNQPQHF. The CDR3 DNA sequence: TGCAGCGTTGCAGGGGATATAGGCAGCAATCAGCCCCAGCATTTT.

The chain couples TRBV28 to TRBJ2-5, with 7 bases identical to TRBD1. The V segment lost 5 bases and the J segment 4 bases; nucleotides outside the gene matches: 7. Germline V gives CDR1 MDHEN, CDR2 SYDVKM. There are 14 residues in the CDR3. The CDR3 bases are TGTGCCAGCAGTGGTTACAGGGGACGAGAGACCCAGTACTTC. This codes for CASSGYRGRETQYF.

The V and J genes are TRBV7-8 and TRBJ1-5; possible D gene TRBD1, 5 bases. Germline V gene sequence: CDR1 SGHVS, CDR2 FQNEAQ. The CDR3 has 13 residues. With 1 base removed from V and 6 bases from J, the gap between germline ends came to 7 bases. CDR3 protein: CASSLEGPQPQHF. In nucleotides, the CDR3 is TGTGCCAGCAGCTTAGAGGGGCCTCAGCCCCAGCATTTT.

The chain recombines TRBV24-1 with TRBJ2-1, with D maybe TRBD2 (5 bases). Germline lookup yields CDR1 KGHDR and CDR2 SFDVKD. The germline V and J ends were trimmed by 7 bases and 0 bases, with 12 bases remaining between them. The CDR3 is made up of 15 amino acids. CDR3 coding DNA: TGTGCCACCAGCAAAGGGAGCAGCTCCTACAATGAGCAGTTCTTC. It is translated as CATSKGSSSYNEQFF.

V gene TRBV19 combines with J gene TRBJ1-5; a possible D gene is TRBD1 (6 bases). The germline CDR1 and CDR2 sequences are LNHDA and SQIVND (reference sequence). Trimming left V 3 bases short and J 6 bases short, with 15 bases between. The CDR3 runs to 15 residues. Here the CDR3 reads CASSITQGTGQPQHF. The CDR3 DNA reads TGTGCCAGTAGTATCACACAGGGAACGGGTCAGCCCCAGCATTTT.

The chain combines TRBV16 with TRBJ2-1; 8 bases line up with TRBD1. V was clipped by 4 bases and J by 8 bases; unmatched bases: 10. This CDR3 contains 15 residues. Germline V gene lookup returns CDR1 KGHSY and CDR2 FQNENV. For the CDR3, the DNA is TGTGCCAGCAGCCCGATGGACAGGGTGATCGATGAGCAGTTCTTC. Amino acids: CASSPMDRVIDEQFF.

The rearrangement uses TRBV5-5 and TRBJ1-2, with 10 bases matching TRBD1. Trimming removed 4 bases from V and 5 bases from J; junction bases left unmatched: 8. Germline CDR1 SGHKS, CDR2 YYEKEE (reference sequence). The CDR3 is made up of 15 amino acids. CDR3: CASSPGQGRTYGYTF. Written as DNA, the CDR3 is TGTGCCAGCAGCCCGGGACAGGGGAGGACTTATGGCTACACCTTC.

Here the CDR3 reads CAIATGYTEAFF. CDR3 sequence (DNA): TGTGCCATCGCTACAGGGTACACTGAAGCTTTCTTT. The J gene is TRBJ1-1, the V gene TRBV28; D is perhaps TRBD1 (6 bases). The CDR3 totals 12 residues. From germline, CDR1 is MDHEN and CDR2 SYDVKM. V gave up 10 bases and J gave up 3 bases, with 12 bases separating them. The complete variable domain, with remaining parts taken from reference TRBV28 and TRBJ1-1, reads DVKVTQSSRYLVKRTGEKVFLECVQDMDHENMFWYRQDPGLGLRLIYFSYDVKMKEKGDIPEGYSVSREKKERFSLILESASTNQTSMYLCAIATGYTEAFFGQGTRLTVV.

The gene calls are TRBV5-1 and TRBJ1-1, with TRBD1 matching over 7 bases. The germline CDR1 and CDR2 sequences are SGHRS and YFSETQ. The CDR3 loop spans 14 amino acids. Trimming took 4 bases from V and 3 from J; bases not matched to a gene: 6. Written as DNA, the CDR3 is TGCGCCAGCAGCAGGGGGCCCAGGGACACTGAAGCTTTCTTT. Amino acid sequence: CASSRGPRDTEAFF.

J is TRBJ2-5 and V is TRBV6-5, with TRBD1 identical over 7 bases. This CDR3 is 15 amino acids long. CDR1 and CDR2 (germline): MNHEY, SVGAGI. The trim removed 6 bases at V and 1 base at J, leaving 8 bases unmatched. This chain's CDR3 is CASRTKTGPQETQYF. CDR3 nucleotides: TGTGCCAGCAGGACTAAGACAGGGCCCCAAGAGACCCAGTACTTC.